The 18 T cell receptor beta chains given below trace back to one sample, sequenced in a study of control samples from healthy donors and cancer patients. Sequenced by immunoSEQ multiplex PCR; TCRdb stores in-frame clones only, minus some. This sample contains fewer than 200,000 clones. Input material: blood. The receptor source for this set is a woman in her 30s in good health.

The chain is built from TRBV3-1 (or the pseudogene TRBV3-2) and TRBJ1-6; D gene unclear. Trimming removed 4 bases at V and 11 bases at J, with 12 bases between. The CDR3 spans 13 residues. Looked up from germline, CDR1 is LGHDT and CDR2 is YNNKEL (reference sequence). CDR3 sequence: CASSLRTKAPLHF. DNA of the CDR3: TGTGCCAGCAGCCTACGGACTAAAGCACCCCTCCACTTT.

The rearrangement links TRBV5-8 to TRBJ1-2; D remains unclear. The length of the CDR3 is 12 residues. The germline CDR1 and CDR2 sequences are SGHTS and YDEGEE. With 1 base removed from V and 5 bases from J, the gap between germline ends came to 6 bases. The CDR3 DNA reads as TGTGCCAGCAGCTTGCTGGGATATGGCTACACCTTC. It yields the protein CASSLLGYGYTF.

Here the CDR3 DNA reads TGTGCCAGCAGCCCCTCGACATTCACAGATACGCAGTATTTT. The encoded protein is CASSPSTFTDTQYF. The chain joins TRBV11-3 to TRBJ2-3, with D uncertain. Germline V lookup: CDR1 SGHNT, CDR2 YENEEA. V lost 5 bases and J lost 2, with 11 bases in between. This CDR3 is 14 amino acids long.

This chain uses TRBV7-9 with TRBJ1-6; weak D call: TRBD1 (5 bases). V was clipped by 8 bases and J by 1 base, with 18 bases between them. The CDR3 contains 17 residues. CDR1 is SEHNR and CDR2 is FQNEAQ in the germline V gene (reference sequence). CDR3 sequence reads: CASGRGERESYNSPLHF. For the CDR3, the DNA is TGTGCCAGCGGCCGGGGGGAGAGGGAGTCCTATAATTCACCCCTCCACTTT.

In nucleotides, the CDR3 is TGCGCCAGCAGCCAACCCAGGGGGCGCGGTCAACTGTTTTTT. Translation gives CASSQPRGRGQLFF. This chain uses TRBV4-1 with TRBJ1-4, with TRBD1 identical over 8 bases. Looked up from germline, CDR1 is MGHRA and CDR2 is YSYEKL. V trimming: 2 bases; J trimming: 12 bases; junction bases outside the gene matches: 8. The CDR3 sequence is 14 residues long.

The J gene is TRBJ1-2, the V gene TRBV9, with TRBD1 identical over 9 bases. The V segment lost 1 base and the J segment 5 bases; nucleotides outside the gene matches: 21. The CDR3 spans 20 residues. Germline values: CDR1 SGDLS, CDR2 YYNGEE. CDR3 sequence: CASSVSQTPGQGSWGYGYTF. In nucleotides, the CDR3 is TGTGCCAGCAGCGTATCCCAAACACCGGGACAGGGTTCCTGGGGGTATGGCTACACCTTC.

The J gene is TRBJ1-1, the V gene TRBV28, with D possibly TRBD1 on 5 matching bases. Germline V gene sequence: CDR1 MDHEN, CDR2 SYDVKM. This CDR3 comprises 13 residues. Trimming pared 2 bases from V and 11 bases from J, leaving 15 bases between. The CDR3 region is CASSLGVLGEAFF. CDR3 DNA: TGTGCCAGCAGTTTAGGGGTCTTGGGGGAGGCTTTCTTT. Filled out from reference TRBV28 and TRBJ1-1, the complete variable domain reads DVKVTQSSRYLVKRTGEKVFLECVQDMDHENMFWYRQDPGLGLRLIYFSYDVKMKEKGDIPEGYSVSREKKERFSLILESASTNQTSMYLCASSLGVLGEAFFGQGTRLTVV.

The chain couples TRBV5-1 to TRBJ1-2; 11 bases line up with TRBD1. CDR1 and CDR2 (germline): SGHRS, YFSETQ. The CDR3 spans 17 residues. V lost 1 base to trimming and J lost 3 bases; unmatched junction nucleotides: 8. The CDR3 here is CASSLSGRTGGDYGYTF. Written as DNA, the CDR3 is TGCGCCAGCAGCTTGAGTGGAAGGACAGGGGGCGACTATGGCTACACCTTC.

The rearrangement joins TRBV6-5 to TRBJ1-1; TRBD1 aligns across 9 bases. V lost 7 bases to trimming and J lost 5 bases; unmatched junction nucleotides: 8. CDR1 and CDR2 (germline): MNHEY, SVGAGI. The CDR3 is 14 amino acids. For the CDR3, the DNA is TGTGCCAGCACCCATGGGGACAGGGCAACTGAAGCTTTCTTT. Its translation is CASTHGDRATEAFF.

The chain has TRBV12-3 or TRBV12-4 and TRBJ1-6; the D is unclear. Trimming cost V 3 bases and J 10 bases, with 10 bases left between them. The CDR3 length is 13 residues. CDR3 in DNA: TGTGCCAGCAGTTTGGGCATCCGATCACCCCTCCACTTT. Its protein is CASSLGIRSPLHF.

The chain joins TRBV6-2 or TRBV6-3 to TRBJ1-3, with D perhaps matching TRBD1 (6 bases). The CDR3 contains 17 residues. Trimming took 0 bases from V and 2 from J, leaving 14 bases between them. The germline CDR1 and CDR2 sequences are MNHEY and SVGEGT. This CDR3 reads CASSYSTGGFAGNTIYF. The CDR3 DNA follows: TGTGCCAGCAGTTACTCGACCGGGGGCTTCGCTGGAAACACCATATATTTT.

This rearrangement joins TRBV7-2 to TRBJ2-5; TRBD1 matches 7 bases. The V gene's germline CDR1 is SGHTA and CDR2 FQGNSA. There are 15 residues in the CDR3. V was pared by 5 bases and J by 2 bases, with 8 bases of the junction left unmatched. The CDR3: CASSPQDRWQETQYF. The DNA for the CDR3 is TGTGCCAGCAGCCCTCAGGACAGGTGGCAAGAGACCCAGTACTTC.

Notes on this clone: This specimen includes other DNA sequences encoding the same CDR3. The chain carries TRBV15 and TRBJ2-7; 7 nucleotides align to TRBD1. Unmatched junction bases numbered 2, after V lost 0 bases and J lost 3 bases. CDR3 length equals 14 residues. Germline CDR1 reads LNHNV; CDR2 reads YYDKDF (reference sequence). The CDR3, as DNA: TGTGCCACCAGCAGAGAGTGGGACAGCTACGAGCAGTACTTC. Translated: CATSREWDSYEQYF.

V usage is TRBV11-2 and J usage is TRBJ2-7, with D possibly TRBD2 on 6 matching bases. The germline V gene encodes CDR1 SGHAT and CDR2 FQNNGV. The V gene lost 0 bases and the J gene lost 3 bases, with 15 bases spanning the gap. There are 16 residues in the CDR3. In nucleotides, the CDR3 is TGTGCCAGCAGCTTAGACCCCCTCGGGGAGGTCTACGAGCAGTACTTC. Its translation: CASSLDPLGEVYEQYF.

CDR3 coding DNA: TGTGCCAGCAGCTTAACAACCAAGGGGGGAGGGAATGAAAAACTGTTTTTT. Amino acids: CASSLTTKGGGNEKLFF. V and J are TRBV7-3 and TRBJ1-4, with D possibly being TRBD1 (6 bases). The CDR3 has 17 amino acids. V was pared by 0 bases and J by 5 bases, with 16 bases between. CDR1 and CDR2 (germline): SGHTA, FQGTGA.

About this clone itself: Other nucleotide sequences from this sample produce the same CDR3. V usage is TRBV11-2 and J usage is TRBJ1-1; D is unresolved. Per germline, CDR1 SGHAT and CDR2 FQNNGV. V lost 3 bases, J lost 1 base, and 6 bases lay in between. This CDR3 is 13 amino acids long. CDR3 amino acids: CASSFTENTEAFF. The CDR3 coding sequence is TGTGCCAGCAGCTTTACAGAGAACACTGAAGCTTTCTTT.

V is TRBV6-6 and J is TRBJ1-3, with TRBD1 identical over 8 bases. The CDR3 is made up of 14 amino acids. J was trimmed by 4 bases and V by 6 bases; bases with no gene match: 5. CDR1 and CDR2 from the germline V gene are MNHNY and SVGAGI (reference sequence). CDR3 nucleotides: TGTGCCAGCAGACCCGGGACAGGCGGAAACACCATATATTTT. Its protein is CASRPGTGGNTIYF.

The chain recombines TRBV7-9 with TRBJ2-1; D is perhaps TRBD1 (6 bases). The CDR3 covers 15 residues. From germline, CDR1 is SEHNR and CDR2 FQNEAQ (reference sequence). Trimming removed 5 bases at V and 13 bases at J, with 24 bases between. The CDR3 is CASSQRASDRHPQFF. CDR3 nucleotides: TGTGCCAGCAGCCAACGCGCTAGTGACAGGCACCCCCAGTTCTTC.